This entry lists 13 T cell receptor beta chains sequenced from one sample in a study of shared clonotypes between healthy human individuals. Method: immunoSEQ multiplex PCR; TCRdb's copy keeps in-frame clones and lacks some. Among around 2.3 million clones listed, under 97% were seen once. Source material: naive CD4+ T cells sorted from blood. Subset defined: CD45RA+ positively selected. The receptors were gathered from a man between 18 and 29 years old in good health.

This clone was seen once. The sample holds other DNA sequences that translate to the same CDR3. V gene TRBV7-2 combines with J gene TRBJ1-5, with TRBD1 identical over 7 bases. Germline V CDR1 and CDR2: SGHTA, FQGNSA. The CDR3 is made up of 14 amino acids. Unmatched junction bases numbered 1, after V lost 2 bases and J lost 3 bases. CDR3 region: CASSLTGDNQPQHF. The DNA of the CDR3 is TGTGCCAGCAGCTTAACAGGGGACAATCAGCCCCAGCATTTT.

This chain links TRBV7-2 with TRBJ1-1, with D unresolved. The CDR3 runs to 14 residues. Germline V gives CDR1 SGHTA, CDR2 FQGNSA. Trimming took off 4 bases at V and 2 bases at J, with 11 bases between the two ends. The CDR3 protein is CASSYLTANTEAFF. The CDR3 bases are TGTGCCAGCAGCTACTTAACAGCTAACACTGAAGCTTTCTTT.

CDR3 nucleotide sequence: TGTGCCAGCAGTTACGCCCAGGGGACGTTCAATGAGCAGTTCTTC. It encodes CASSYAQGTFNEQFF. The V call is TRBV6-5, the J call TRBJ2-1, with a possible D match to TRBD1 (6 bases). The length of the CDR3 is 15 residues. Germline V CDR1 and CDR2: MNHEY, SVGAGI. V was cut by 2 bases and J by 6 bases, with 14 bases left in between.

This chain connects TRBV5-4 to TRBJ1-1; the D is unclear. The CDR3 loop spans 13 amino acids. Per germline, CDR1 SGHNT and CDR2 YYREEE (reference sequence). V was clipped by 3 bases and J by 5 bases, with 11 bases between them. This chain's CDR3 is CASSSIGRTEAFF. As DNA, the CDR3 is TGTGCCAGCAGCTCGATCGGGAGAACTGAAGCTTTCTTT.

V and J are TRBV2 and TRBJ1-6; the match to TRBD1 covers 7 bases. CDR1 and CDR2 (germline): SNHLY, FYNNEI. J gave up 9 bases and V 8 bases, and 10 bases lay outside the gene matches. CDR3 size: 14 residues. CDR3 in DNA: TGTGCCAGCTCTCTGGGACAGTGGTCTTCACCCCTCCACTTT. It yields the protein CASSLGQWSSPLHF.

The count of this clone is one. This chain links TRBV6-1 with TRBJ2-7; 10 bases are a match to TRBD2. CDR3 length: 15 amino acids. CDR1 and CDR2 (germline): MNHNS, SASEGT. V shed 3 bases and J 0 bases; nucleotides not matched to a gene: 2. DNA of the CDR3: TGTGCCAGCAGTGAGGCTAGCGGGGGCTCCTACGAGCAGTACTTC. Amino acids: CASSEASGGSYEQYF.

The rearrangement links TRBV14 to TRBJ2-7; 8 bases match TRBD1. The V segment lost 5 bases and the J segment 5 bases; nucleotides outside the gene matches: 11. Germline V gene data show CDR1 as SGHDN and CDR2 as FVKESK. The CDR3 length is 15 residues. The CDR3, as DNA: TGTGCCAGCAGCACCCGACAGGGGATGGGCCACGAGCAGTACTTC. As protein: CASSTRQGMGHEQYF.

This clone is a singleton in its sample. The CDR3 does not end in the conserved phenylalanine or tryptophan, so this is likely a read error. This chain links TRBV9 with TRBJ1-1; TRBD1 might be the D (5 bases). The germline CDR1 and CDR2 sequences are SGDLS and YYNGEE. The CDR3 length is 13 residues. V lost 1 base, J lost 8 bases, and 12 bases lay in between. The CDR3 loop is CASSVRDGLEAFL. The CDR3 DNA reads TGTGCCAGCAGCGTAAGGGACGGACTAGAAGCTTTCCTT.

The chain combines TRBV10-2 with TRBJ2-7, with no clear D. V dropped 4 bases and J dropped 6 bases, with 19 bases sitting between them. Germline loops: CDR1 WSHSY, CDR2 SAAADI. CDR3 length equals 15 residues. CDR3 in amino acids: CASSATDAGPFEQYF. CDR3 sequence (DNA): TGCGCCAGCAGTGCTACGGATGCCGGTCCCTTCGAGCAGTACTTC.

Concerning this clone: The same CDR3 can be traced to other DNA sequences in this sample. The chain links TRBV5-1 to TRBJ2-3, with D unclear. The V gene's germline CDR1 is SGHRS and CDR2 YFSETQ. The CDR3 is 15 amino acids. The germline V and J ends were trimmed by 0 bases and 0 bases, with 8 bases remaining between them. The DNA of the CDR3 is TGCGCCAGCAGCTTGGTGGGATCTAGCACAGATACGCAGTATTTT. This sequence encodes CASSLVGSSTDTQYF.

The chain employs TRBV6-1 and TRBJ2-1; either TRBD1 or TRBD2 may fit D (5 bases each). The CDR3 contains 15 residues. Germline V gene sequence: CDR1 MNHNS, CDR2 SASEGT. Trimming stripped 3 bases from V and 6 bases from J, with 15 bases between. This CDR3 is CASSDRVAGTNEQFF. The DNA of the CDR3 is TGTGCCAGCAGTGATAGGGTGGCAGGGACCAATGAGCAGTTCTTC.

Remarks on this clone: Other nucleotide sequences from this sample produce the same CDR3. The rearrangement uses TRBV5-1 and TRBJ2-1; TRBD2 matches 7 bases. Germline loops: CDR1 SGHRS, CDR2 YFSETQ. This CDR3 is 16 amino acids long. Unmatched junction bases numbered 4, after V lost 1 base and J lost 0 bases. CDR3 protein: CASSLTGGSSYNEQFF. CDR3 sequence (DNA): TGCGCCAGCAGCTTGACCGGCGGGAGCTCCTACAATGAGCAGTTCTTC.

The chain joins TRBV29-1 to TRBJ1-2; the D is unclear. Germline CDR1 reads SQVTM; CDR2 reads ANQGSEA. The V end lost 0 bases, the J end lost 6 bases, and 8 bases lay between the germline ends. This CDR3 is built from 12 residues. CDR3 nucleotides: TGCAGCGTTGAAGATCGAGTGAATGGCTACACCTTC. Translated, it gives CSVEDRVNGYTF.